This T cell receptor (beta chain) originates from a study of CD8+ T cells in alopecia areata. Findings and caveats of the study: Greater clonality was observed in lesional scalp samples, especially alopecia totalis/universalis, versus normal scalp. Patients displayed less clarity in TCR sharing than mice, a finding possibly related to HLA.

Cutaneous lymph nodes were pooled and cells sorted by CD4, CD8alpha, NKG2D, NKG2ACE and more. V was clipped by 6 bases and J by 3 bases; unmatched bases: 6. The CDR3 length is 16 residues. Germline CDR1 reads NSQYPW; CDR2 reads LRSPGD (reference sequence). A few counts support this clone. Its antigen remains unknown. Mouse gene names apply. The read stops 4 residues short of the end of the CDR3; the missing end is completed from the germline J gene. Additional DNA sequences in this sample encode the identical CDR3. RNA, once extracted, was reverse transcribed into cDNA for use as the sequencing template. Here immunoSEQ multiplex PCR was the method, and the copy in TCRdb shows in-frame clones only, minus some. Reported are around 300,000 clones, none seen only once; the ten largest carry 1.2%.

The specimen was CD4+ T cells sorted from a lymph node. The source is a C3H/HeJ mouse with alopecia areata. The strain's MHC haplotype is H2-k. The gene calls are TRBV1 and TRBJ2-1, with TRBD2 identical over 12 bases. CDR3 DNA (partial): TGCACCTGCAGCGCCGACTGGGGGGGCGCCTATGCT. It codes for CTCSADWGGAYA. In full, the CDR3 reads CTCSADWGGAYAEQFF. Complete variable domain (other parts from reference TRBV1 and TRBJ2-1): VTLLEQNPRWRLVPRGQAVNLRCILKNSQYPWMSWYQQDLQKQLQWLFTLRSPGDKEVKSLPGADYLATRVTDTELRLQVANMSQGRTLYCTCSADWGGAYAEQFFGPGTRLTVL.